Each of the 15 T cell receptor beta chains below was sequenced from the same sample in a study of graft-versus-host responses after intestinal transplantation. These receptors' antigens are unknown. Generated by immunoSEQ multiplex PCR, the TCRdb table keeps only in-frame clones and is missing some. The table includes approximately 110,000 clones, 85% to 95% detected once. The sequencing used unstimulated CD8+ T cells sorted from spleen or lymph node cells, collected before transplant. The receptors originated from a human donor who was the organ donor for an intestinal transplant.

The chain links TRBV18 to TRBJ1-4, with D possibly TRBD1 on 5 matching bases. The CDR3 is 15 amino acids. Deletions cut 1 base from V and 4 bases from J, with 10 bases between. Germline loops: CDR1 KGHSH, CDR2 LQKENI. In nucleotides, the CDR3 is TGTGCCAGCTCACCACGGGGCGGTTATAATGAAAAACTGTTTTTT. Translated: CASSPRGGYNEKLFF.

The chain recombines TRBV9 with TRBJ2-7; 14 nucleotides agree with TRBD2. The CDR3 runs to 15 residues. The V gene's germline CDR1 is SGDLS and CDR2 YYNGEE. J lost 3 bases, V lost 4 bases, and 3 bases had no gene match. The CDR3 bases are TGTGCCAGCAGCCTCGGGACTAGCGGGAGCTACGAGCAGTACTTC. As protein: CASSLGTSGSYEQYF. The full variable domain, completed using reference TRBV9 and TRBJ2-7, is DSGVTQTPKHLITATGQRVTLRCSPRSGDLSVYWYQQSLDQGLQFLIQYYNGEERAKGNILERFSAQQFPDLHSELNLSSLELGDSALYFCASSLGTSGSYEQYFGPGTRLTVT.

The chain is built from TRBV7-6 and TRBJ2-7; 9 bases are shared with TRBD1. The J segment lost 2 bases and the V segment lost 1 base, leaving 6 bases of the junction unmatched. The CDR3 consists of 16 residues. The germline V gene encodes CDR1 SGHVS and CDR2 FNYEAQ. The chain's CDR3 is CASSLEVGQGTYEQYF. The CDR3 DNA reads TGTGCCAGCAGCTTAGAGGTCGGACAGGGGACCTACGAGCAGTACTTC.

The DNA for the CDR3 is TGTGCCAGCAGCTTAACTACCGGGGAGCTGTTTTTT. This codes for CASSLTTGELFF. The J gene is TRBJ2-2, the V gene TRBV13; no firm D call. CDR1 is PRHDT, CDR2 FYEKMQ, per germline (reference sequence). CDR3 length: 12 residues. With 2 bases removed from V and 5 bases from J, the gap between germline ends came to 3 bases.

The chain has TRBV27 and TRBJ1-1; D remains unclear. CDR1 and CDR2 from the germline V gene are MNHEY and SMNVEV (reference sequence). The CDR3 is 13 amino acids. Trimming pared 3 bases from V and 0 bases from J, leaving 5 bases between. CDR3 sequence reads: CASSFTMNTEAFF. CDR3 DNA: TGTGCCAGCAGTTTCACCATGAACACTGAAGCTTTCTTT.

The V call is TRBV7-2, the J call TRBJ1-2, with D possibly matching TRBD1 (5 bases). V lost 3 bases to trimming and J lost 7 bases, with 15 bases between them. This CDR3 contains 14 residues. The germline gives CDR1 SGHTA, CDR2 FQGNSA. DNA of the CDR3: TGTGCCAGCAGCTTTTTTATTGGGGCAGGTGGCTACACCTTC. Translating gives CASSFFIGAGGYTF.

The chain links TRBV2 to TRBJ2-7; D might be TRBD1 (7 bases). Between the trimmed V and J ends, which lost 6 bases and 6 bases, there was a span of 15 bases. Per the germline V gene, CDR1 is SNHLY and CDR2 is FYNNEI. This CDR3 has 13 amino acids. The CDR3 protein is CASSPAGGLEQYF. The CDR3 DNA follows: TGTGCCAGCAGCCCAGCAGGGGGGCTCGAGCAGTACTTC.

The rearrangement joins TRBV4-1 to TRBJ1-5, with a possible D match to TRBD1 (5 bases). CDR3 length: 16 residues. Deletions cut 0 bases from V and 1 base from J, with 10 bases between. In germline, CDR1 is MGHRA, CDR2 YSYEKL. CDR3 loop: CASSQDQGMSNQPQHF. The DNA of the CDR3 is TGCGCCAGCAGCCAAGACCAGGGCATGAGCAATCAGCCCCAGCATTTT.

The rearrangement joins TRBV15 to TRBJ1-1; no firm D call. The CDR3 is made up of 11 amino acids. The V and J ends lost 8 bases and 4 bases respectively, with 8 bases between them. The germline gives CDR1 LNHNV, CDR2 YYDKDF (reference sequence). The DNA of the CDR3 is TGTGCCACCGCCCATGGCACTGAAGCTTTCTTT. Translation: CATAHGTEAFF.

Turning to this clone: The identical CDR3 is also encoded by other nucleotide sequences in the sample. The rearrangement links TRBV7-6 to TRBJ2-2; possibly TRBD2 for D (5 bases). CDR1 SGHVS and CDR2 FNYEAQ come from the germline V gene. This CDR3 region has 15 residues. V lost 1 base and J lost 1, with 7 bases in between. The CDR3 protein is CASSLEAGNTGELFF. The DNA for the CDR3 is TGTGCCAGCAGCTTAGAGGCGGGGAACACCGGGGAGCTGTTTTTT. Full variable domain (rest looked up from reference TRBV7-6 and TRBJ2-2): GAGVSQSPRYKVTKRGQDVALRCDPISGHVSLYWYRQALGQGPEFLTYFNYEAQQDKSGLPNDRFSAERPEGSISTLTIQRTEQRDSAMYRCASSLEAGNTGELFFGEGSRLTVL.

The chain couples TRBV6-6 to TRBJ1-3; a weak D match, TRBD1 (5 bases). V lost 9 bases to trimming and J lost 7 bases, with 25 bases between them. The length of the CDR3 is 16 residues. Germline V gene sequence: CDR1 MNHNY, CDR2 SVGAGI (reference sequence). The CDR3 spells CASTSPGPRRNNTIYF. In nucleotides, the CDR3 is TGTGCCAGTACCTCTCCGGGGCCCAGGAGAAACAACACCATATATTTT.

This chain links TRBV6-6 with TRBJ2-7, with D possibly being TRBD2 (5 bases). The CDR3 runs 13 residues. Per the germline V gene, CDR1 is MNHNY and CDR2 is SVGAGI (reference sequence). V shed 4 bases and J shed 5 bases, with 12 bases lying between them. The CDR3 is CASSSPSSDEQYF. The DNA of the CDR3 is TGTGCCAGCAGTTCGCCTAGCAGTGACGAGCAGTACTTC.

With respect to this clone: The junction does not match germline at one end; this may be a read error. The chain is built from TRBV28 and TRBJ1-2; D uncertain. There are 13 residues in the CDR3. Germline V gives CDR1 MDHEN, CDR2 SYDVKM. The CDR3 coding sequence is TGTGCCAGCGGTTTGGGCACTAACTATGGCTACACCTTC. It yields the protein CASGLGTNYGYTF.

V usage is TRBV19 and J usage is TRBJ1-1; possible D gene TRBD1, 5 bases. Germline V CDR1 and CDR2: LNHDA, SQIVND (reference sequence). This CDR3 is built from 17 residues. V gave up 4 bases and J gave up 0 bases, with 18 bases separating them. The CDR3 DNA reads as TGTGCCAGTAGTAGGCCAGGGCGGTATGTAATGAACACTGAAGCTTTCTTT. Protein sequence: CASSRPGRYVMNTEAFF.

V gene TRBV27 combines with J gene TRBJ1-5; 7 bases agree with TRBD1. Germline V gene sequence: CDR1 MNHEY, CDR2 SMNVEV (reference sequence). V shed 8 bases, J shed 2 bases, and the junction held 3 bases outside the gene matches. There are 13 residues in the CDR3. The CDR3 protein is CASADRGNQPQHF. Written as DNA, the CDR3 is TGTGCCAGCGCCGACAGGGGCAATCAGCCCCAGCATTTT.